This is a list of T cell receptor beta chains from one sample in a study of CXCR3-negative and CXCR3-positive naive CD8 T cells. TCRdb reprocessed the 5' RACE reads and reports one entry per CDR3 protein, with no DNA. The sample includes over 70,000 distinct CDR3 sequences. Specimen: naive CXCR3+ CD8+ T cells from blood. These receptors originate from a human donor in good health. Some clones in this sample may be carry-over from other donors' samples. The CDR3 runs from the conserved cysteine through the conserved F or W.

J | V | CDR3
TRBJ1-2 | TRBV28 | CASSWPGGRYGYTF
TRBJ2-7 | TRBV7-8 | CASSLNSVEQYF
TRBJ2-7 | TRBV6-2/TRBV6-3 | CASSLAGGYYEQYF
TRBJ2-3 | TRBV28 | CASSFFPSSADTQYF
TRBJ2-1 | TRBV6-1 | CASNDLGGGYNEQFF
TRBJ2-5 | TRBV29-1 | CSVEDRETQYF
TRBJ2-1 | TRBV28 | CASSPQTGSAYNEQFF
TRBJ1-4 | TRBV5-1 | CASSSGRTTNEKLFF
TRBJ2-1 | TRBV20-1 | CSARTGIRTILINEQFF
TRBJ2-5 | TRBV28 | CASSLPPVQETQYF
TRBJ2-1 | TRBV25-1 | CASSERGRKYNEQFF
TRBJ2-1 | TRBV5-1 | CASSLEGSSYNEQFF
TRBJ2-7 | TRBV14 | CASSRRGSNYEQYF
TRBJ2-2 | TRBV20-1 | CSARKSAGEGGELFF
TRBJ2-5 | TRBV7-6 | CASSPWRSYQETQYF
TRBJ2-1 | TRBV6-6 | CASRYTSGNYNEQFF
TRBJ2-3 | TRBV4-3 | CASSQGLAGRTDTQYF
TRBJ2-3 | TRBV15 | CATRTGRGPTDTQYF
TRBJ2-7 | TRBV5-1 | CASSPPGAEGEQYF
TRBJ2-1 | TRBV27 | CASSLRNEQFF
TRBJ2-5 | TRBV7-2 | CASRTLLALQETQYF
TRBJ2-7 | TRBV5-5 | CASSHQAFYEQYF
TRBJ2-7 | TRBV6-5 | CATSGGSYEQYF
TRBJ1-2 | TRBV25-1 | CASRDRDSKYGYTF
TRBJ2-3 | TRBV12-3/TRBV12-4 | CASSLAERGGTDTQYF
TRBJ1-5 | TRBV28 | CASRRQGSDQPQHF
TRBJ2-5 | TRBV2 | CASSEVAGGVETQYF
TRBJ2-7 | TRBV4-1 | CASSRTSGAAYEQYF
TRBJ1-1 | TRBV4-2 | CASSQQTLNTEAFF
TRBJ2-1 | TRBV27 | CASSTTTPYNEQFF
TRBJ1-5 | TRBV12-3/TRBV12-4 | CASSGQRNQPQHF
TRBJ1-5 | TRBV11-3 | CASSFPGTARGQPQHF
TRBJ2-7 | TRBV29-1 | CSGTLTGGAAYEQYF
TRBJ2-6 | TRBV9 | CASSPAGANVLTF
TRBJ2-7 | TRBV7-9 | CASSGGQGYEQYF
TRBJ1-5 | TRBV15 | CATSRAMGSNQPQHF
TRBJ1-5 | TRBV4-2 | CASSLNRDRGTDQPQHF
TRBJ2-1 | TRBV6-1 | CASSTELRGEQFF
TRBJ2-7 | TRBV19 | CASSPGLAGFGEQYF
TRBJ2-7 | TRBV11-3 | CASSLRGQSSYEQYF
TRBJ2-3 | TRBV6-2/TRBV6-3 | CASGDRESTDTQYF
TRBJ2-7 | TRBV3-1 | CASSPSVGQAFSYEQYF
TRBJ1-2 | TRBV20-1 | CSARSSEAGKNYGYTF
TRBJ1-1 | TRBV20-1 | CSAQQGADSDTEAFF
TRBJ1-1 | TRBV11-2 | CASSLGQGLNTEAFF
TRBJ2-2 | TRBV4-3 | CASSPRFGPGELFF
TRBJ2-1 | TRBV28 | CASSFPPGAGVLHNEQFF
TRBJ2-2 | TRBV19 | CASTGTSVYTGELFF
TRBJ1-3 | TRBV10-3 | CAISSNPGNTIYF
TRBJ1-4 | TRBV28 | CASSLRQEGLYGEKLFF
TRBJ2-5 | TRBV19 | CASSPRGGQETQYF